In its sample, the clone carrying this T cell receptor (beta chain) was seen many times. The CDR3 covers 15 residues. The germline CDR1 and CDR2 sequences are MNHEY and SMNVEV (reference sequence). V lost 6 bases, J lost 9 bases, and 21 bases lay in between. Patients between 18 and 65 years old had hyperthyroidism, newly diagnosed and lasting under 2 months. PBMCs were collected from a roughly 10 ml volume of fresh peripheral blood. The data belong to a study of T cells in Graves' hyperthyroidism and ophthalmopathy. On the study more broadly: Peripheral blood samples were taken at initial diagnosis, prior to any treatment.

RNA transcripts yielded amplified TCR beta CDR3 regions. In the first-round RT-PCR of the TCR CDR3, the HTBI primer set was used. MiXCR, applied by TCRdb to the multiplex PCR reads, yields one record per CDR3 protein. The table lists almost 600,000 distinct CDR3 sequences, roughly 13% of them singletons. V is TRBV27 and J is TRBJ2-1; D is perhaps TRBD2 (5 bases). Sample: blood. The origin of this receptor is a woman younger than 45 with Graves' hyperthyroidism that later progressed to Graves' ophthalmopathy. The CDR3 DNA follows: TGTGCCAGCAGCCCCCCGGGGAAACTCGCCAGTGAGCAGTTCTTC. Translation: CASSPPGKLASEQFF.